This T cell receptor beta chain stems from a study of OX40 agonist ivuxolimab in advanced cancers. Study-wide results and caveats: The 0.1-3.0 mg/kg partial responders had among the lowest clonal expansion. Several nonresponders also turned out to have low normalized T-cell clonal expansion.

TCRdb keeps only in-frame clones here, not all; method: immunoSEQ multiplex PCR. The data contain tens of thousands of clones, about 91% of them singletons. Germline V lookup: CDR1 MDHEN, CDR2 SYDVKM. Trimming shortened V by 3 bases and J by 5 bases, and 10 bases separated the two germline ends. This CDR3 region has 14 residues. About this clone: Its antigen is still unknown.

The clonotype was recovered from an adult with an advanced solid tumor such as melanoma, head and neck, liver or kidney cancer. The specimen comprised CD4+ or CD8+ T cells sorted from blood, sampled in a trial of the OX40 agonist ivuxolimab. This rearrangement joins TRBV28 to TRBJ1-4; D is ambiguous. The DNA for the CDR3 is TGTGCCAGCAGTTTGGTACAGTACAATGAAAAACTGTTTTTT. It translates to CASSLVQYNEKLFF. The entire variable domain, with the rest obtained from reference TRBV28 and TRBJ1-4, is as follows: DVKVTQSSRYLVKRTGEKVFLECVQDMDHENMFWYRQDPGLGLRLIYFSYDVKMKEKGDIPEGYSVSREKKERFSLILESASTNQTSMYLCASSLVQYNEKLFFGSGTQLSVL.